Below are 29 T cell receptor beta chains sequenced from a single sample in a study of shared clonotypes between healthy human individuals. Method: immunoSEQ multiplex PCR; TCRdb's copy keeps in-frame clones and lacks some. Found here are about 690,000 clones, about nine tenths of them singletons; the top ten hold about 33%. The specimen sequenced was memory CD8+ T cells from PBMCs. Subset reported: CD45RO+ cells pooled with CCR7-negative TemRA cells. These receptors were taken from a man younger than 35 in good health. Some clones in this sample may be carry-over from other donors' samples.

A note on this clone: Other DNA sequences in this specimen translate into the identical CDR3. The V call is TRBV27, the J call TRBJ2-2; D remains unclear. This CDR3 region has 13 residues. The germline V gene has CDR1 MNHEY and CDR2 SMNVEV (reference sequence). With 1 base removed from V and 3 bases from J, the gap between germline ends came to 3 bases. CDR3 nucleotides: TGTGCCAGCAGTTTATTGGACACCGGGGAGCTGTTTTTT. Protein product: CASSLLDTGELFF.

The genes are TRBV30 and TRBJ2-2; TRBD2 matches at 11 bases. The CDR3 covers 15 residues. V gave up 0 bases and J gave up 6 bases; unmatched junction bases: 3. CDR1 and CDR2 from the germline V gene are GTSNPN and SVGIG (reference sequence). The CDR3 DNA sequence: TGTGCCTGGAGTGTACTAGCGGGAGAGGCCGGGGAGCTGTTTTTT. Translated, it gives CAWSVLAGEAGELFF.

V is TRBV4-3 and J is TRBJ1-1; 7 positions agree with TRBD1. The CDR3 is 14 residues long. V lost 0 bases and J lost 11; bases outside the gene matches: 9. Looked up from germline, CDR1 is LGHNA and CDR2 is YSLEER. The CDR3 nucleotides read TGCGCCAGCAGCCAAGATCCGGCCCAGGGGGACGCTTTCTTT. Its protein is CASSQDPAQGDAFF.

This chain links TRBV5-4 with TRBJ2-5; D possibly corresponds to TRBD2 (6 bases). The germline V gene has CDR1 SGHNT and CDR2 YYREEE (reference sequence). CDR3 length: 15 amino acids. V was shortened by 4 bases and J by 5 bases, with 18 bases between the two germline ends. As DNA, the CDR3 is TGTGCCAGCAGCACCGGGGACTCCCAGGGTGAGACCCAGTACTTC. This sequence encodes CASSTGDSQGETQYF.

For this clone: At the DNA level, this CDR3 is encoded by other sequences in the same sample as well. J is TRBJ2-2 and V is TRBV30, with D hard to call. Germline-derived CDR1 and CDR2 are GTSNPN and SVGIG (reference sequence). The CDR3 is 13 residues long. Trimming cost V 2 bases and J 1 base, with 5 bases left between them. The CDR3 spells CAWSPRNTGELFF. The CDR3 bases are TGTGCCTGGAGTCCTCGGAACACCGGGGAGCTGTTTTTT.

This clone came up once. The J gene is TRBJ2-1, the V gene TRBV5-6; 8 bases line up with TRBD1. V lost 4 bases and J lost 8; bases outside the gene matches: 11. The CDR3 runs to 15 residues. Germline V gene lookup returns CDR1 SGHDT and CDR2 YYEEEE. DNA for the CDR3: TGTGCCAGCAGCACCGGGACAGGTGGTTTTCATGAGCAGTTCTTC. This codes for CASSTGTGGFHEQFF.

Written as DNA, the CDR3 is TGTGCCAGCAGTTTAGCAGGGACCTTGAACAATGAGCAGTTCTTC. It codes for CASSLAGTLNNEQFF. V and J are TRBV28 and TRBJ2-1, with D possibly called TRBD1 or TRBD2 (5 bases each). This CDR3 has 15 amino acids. V was shortened by 2 bases and J by 5 bases, with 13 bases between the two germline ends. The germline V gene encodes CDR1 MDHEN and CDR2 SYDVKM.

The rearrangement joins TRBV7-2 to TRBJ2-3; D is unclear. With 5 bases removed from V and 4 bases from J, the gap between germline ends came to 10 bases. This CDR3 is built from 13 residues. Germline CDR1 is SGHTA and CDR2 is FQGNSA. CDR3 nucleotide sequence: TGTGCCAGCAGCCCGCATAAGGCAGATACGCAGTATTTT. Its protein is CASSPHKADTQYF.

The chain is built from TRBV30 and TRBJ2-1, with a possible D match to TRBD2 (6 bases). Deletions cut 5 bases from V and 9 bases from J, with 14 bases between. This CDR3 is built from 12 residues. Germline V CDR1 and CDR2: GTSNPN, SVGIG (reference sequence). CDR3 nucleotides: TGTGCCTGGGGACGGGACTGGAGTGAGCAGTTCTTC. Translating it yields CAWGRDWSEQFF.

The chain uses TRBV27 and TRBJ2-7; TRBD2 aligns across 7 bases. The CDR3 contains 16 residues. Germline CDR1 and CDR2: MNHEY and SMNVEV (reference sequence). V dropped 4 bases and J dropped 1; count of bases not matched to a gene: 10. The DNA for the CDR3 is TGTGCCAGCAGTTCCTCAGCGGGGCCCCTTTCCTACGAGCAGTACTTC. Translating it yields CASSSSAGPLSYEQYF.

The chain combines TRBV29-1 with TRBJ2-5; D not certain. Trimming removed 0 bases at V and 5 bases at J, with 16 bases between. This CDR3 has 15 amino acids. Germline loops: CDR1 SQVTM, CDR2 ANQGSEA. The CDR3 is CSVEDGVGMFETQYF. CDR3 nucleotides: TGCAGCGTTGAAGATGGTGTAGGCATGTTTGAGACCCAGTACTTC.

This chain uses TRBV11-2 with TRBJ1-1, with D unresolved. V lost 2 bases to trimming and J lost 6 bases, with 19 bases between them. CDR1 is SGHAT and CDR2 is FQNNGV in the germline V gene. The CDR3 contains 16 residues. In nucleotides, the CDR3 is TGTGCCAGCAGCTTATGGGAGCCCGGCCCGAGCGCTGAAGCTTTCTTT. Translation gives CASSLWEPGPSAEAFF.

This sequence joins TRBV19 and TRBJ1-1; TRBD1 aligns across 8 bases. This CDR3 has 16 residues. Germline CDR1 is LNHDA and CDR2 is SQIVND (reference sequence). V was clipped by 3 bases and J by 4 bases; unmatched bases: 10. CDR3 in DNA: TGTGCCAGTAGTATTCCCCAGGGGGCGGTGATCACTGAAGCTTTCTTT. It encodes CASSIPQGAVITEAFF.

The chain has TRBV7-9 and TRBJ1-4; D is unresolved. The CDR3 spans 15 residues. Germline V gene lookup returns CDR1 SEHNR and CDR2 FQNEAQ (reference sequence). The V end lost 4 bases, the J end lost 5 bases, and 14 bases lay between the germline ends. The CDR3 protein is CASSSRPAGNEKLFF. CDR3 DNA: TGTGCCAGCAGCTCCCGACCAGCCGGGAATGAAAAACTGTTTTTT.

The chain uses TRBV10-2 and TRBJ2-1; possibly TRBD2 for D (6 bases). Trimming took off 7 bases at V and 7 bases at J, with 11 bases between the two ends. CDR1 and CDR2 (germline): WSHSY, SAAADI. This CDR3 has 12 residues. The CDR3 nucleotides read TGCGCCAGCACCCCCGGGAGAAATGAGCAGTTCTTC. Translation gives CASTPGRNEQFF.

CDR3 sequence (DNA): TGCGCCAGCAGCGCGTGGACGGGTGAAAAACTGTTTTTT. Translation gives CASSAWTGEKLFF. The V call is TRBV5-1, the J call TRBJ1-4; D ambiguous. V shed 4 bases and J shed 7 bases, with 11 bases lying between them. Germline V gives CDR1 SGHRS, CDR2 YFSETQ. This CDR3 comprises 13 residues.

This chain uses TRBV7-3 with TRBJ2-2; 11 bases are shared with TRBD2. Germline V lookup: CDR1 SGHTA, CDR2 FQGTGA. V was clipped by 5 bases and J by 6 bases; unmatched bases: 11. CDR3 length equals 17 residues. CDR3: CASSPVTSGGRAGELFF. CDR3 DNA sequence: TGTGCCAGCAGCCCCGTCACTAGCGGGGGCAGGGCCGGGGAGCTGTTTTTT.

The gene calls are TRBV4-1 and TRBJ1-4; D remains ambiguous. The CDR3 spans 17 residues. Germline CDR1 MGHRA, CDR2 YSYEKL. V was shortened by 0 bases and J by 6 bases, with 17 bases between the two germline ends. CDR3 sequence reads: CASSQDMLAGWDEKLFF. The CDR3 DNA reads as TGCGCCAGCAGCCAAGATATGCTAGCCGGTTGGGATGAAAAACTGTTTTTT.

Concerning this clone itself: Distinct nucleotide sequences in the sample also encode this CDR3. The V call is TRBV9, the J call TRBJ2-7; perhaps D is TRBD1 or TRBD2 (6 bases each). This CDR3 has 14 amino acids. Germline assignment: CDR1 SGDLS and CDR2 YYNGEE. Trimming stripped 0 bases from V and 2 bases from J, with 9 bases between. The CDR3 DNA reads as TGTGCCAGCAGCGTAGGAGGGGGGACCTACGAGCAGTACTTC. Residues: CASSVGGGTYEQYF.

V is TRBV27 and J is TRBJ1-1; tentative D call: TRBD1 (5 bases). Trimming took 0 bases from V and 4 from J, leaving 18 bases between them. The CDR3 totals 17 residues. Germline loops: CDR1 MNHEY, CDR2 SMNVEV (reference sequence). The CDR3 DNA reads TGTGCCAGCAGTTTATCGTACTCGTCGCAGGGCTTCACTGAAGCTTTCTTT. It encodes CASSLSYSSQGFTEAFF.

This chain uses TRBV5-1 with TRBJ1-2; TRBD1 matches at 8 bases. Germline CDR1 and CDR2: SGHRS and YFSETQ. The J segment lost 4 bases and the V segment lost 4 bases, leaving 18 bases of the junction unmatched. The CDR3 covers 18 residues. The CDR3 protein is CASSPLKGQGMGSYGYTF. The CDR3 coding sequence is TGCGCCAGCAGCCCACTCAAAGGACAGGGTATGGGGTCCTATGGCTACACCTTC. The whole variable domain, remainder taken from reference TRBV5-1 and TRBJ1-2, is KAGVTQTPRYLIKTRGQQVTLSCSPISGHRSVSWYQQTPGQGLQFLFEYFSETQRNKGNFPGRFSGRQFSNSRSEMNVSTLELGDSALYLCASSPLKGQGMGSYGYTFGSGTRLTVV.

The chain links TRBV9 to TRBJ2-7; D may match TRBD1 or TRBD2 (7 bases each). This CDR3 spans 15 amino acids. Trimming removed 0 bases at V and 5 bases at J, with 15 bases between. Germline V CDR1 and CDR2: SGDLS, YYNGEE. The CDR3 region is CASSVGAGGAHEQYF. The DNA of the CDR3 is TGTGCCAGCAGCGTAGGGGCAGGGGGGGCCCACGAGCAGTACTTC.

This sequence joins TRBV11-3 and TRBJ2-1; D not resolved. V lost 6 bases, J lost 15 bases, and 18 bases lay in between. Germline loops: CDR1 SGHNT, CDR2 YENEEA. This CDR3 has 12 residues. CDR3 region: CASRSPPGRRFF. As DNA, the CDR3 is TGTGCCAGCAGGTCACCCCCGGGCCGAAGGTTCTTC.

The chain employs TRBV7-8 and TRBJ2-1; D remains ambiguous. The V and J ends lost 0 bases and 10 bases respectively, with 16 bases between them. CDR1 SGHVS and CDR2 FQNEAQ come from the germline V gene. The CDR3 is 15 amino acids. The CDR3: CASSLASNSFNEQFF. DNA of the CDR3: TGTGCCAGCAGCTTAGCGTCTAATAGCTTCAACGAGCAGTTCTTC.

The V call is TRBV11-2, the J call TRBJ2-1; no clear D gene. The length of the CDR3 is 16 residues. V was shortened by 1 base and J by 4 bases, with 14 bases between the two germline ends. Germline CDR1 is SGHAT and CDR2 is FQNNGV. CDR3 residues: CASSLGTTLKYNEQFF. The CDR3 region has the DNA TGTGCCAGCAGCTTAGGGACCACTCTGAAGTACAATGAGCAGTTCTTC.

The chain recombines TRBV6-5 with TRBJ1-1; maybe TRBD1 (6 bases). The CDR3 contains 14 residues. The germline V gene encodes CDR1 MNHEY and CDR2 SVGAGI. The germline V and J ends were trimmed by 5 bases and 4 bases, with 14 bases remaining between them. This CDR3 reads CASSLQGLSTEAFF. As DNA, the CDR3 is TGTGCCAGCAGTCTACAGGGCCTGAGCACTGAAGCTTTCTTT.

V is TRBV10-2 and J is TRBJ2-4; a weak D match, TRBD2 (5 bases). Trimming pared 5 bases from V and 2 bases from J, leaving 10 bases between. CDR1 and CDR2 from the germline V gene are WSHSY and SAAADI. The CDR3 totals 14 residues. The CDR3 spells CASSHSGTKNIQYF. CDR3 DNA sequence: TGCGCCAGCAGTCACAGCGGAACCAAAAACATTCAGTACTTC.

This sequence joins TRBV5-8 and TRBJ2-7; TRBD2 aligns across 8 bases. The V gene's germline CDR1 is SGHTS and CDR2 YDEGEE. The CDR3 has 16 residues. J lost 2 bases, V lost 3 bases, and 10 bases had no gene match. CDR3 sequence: CASSSDLGREAYEQYF. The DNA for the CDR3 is TGTGCCAGCAGCTCCGATTTGGGGCGGGAGGCCTACGAGCAGTACTTC.

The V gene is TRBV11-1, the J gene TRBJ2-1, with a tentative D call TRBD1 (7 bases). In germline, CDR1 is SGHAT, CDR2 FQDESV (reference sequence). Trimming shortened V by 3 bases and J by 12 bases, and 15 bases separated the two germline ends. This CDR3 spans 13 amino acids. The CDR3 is CASSFAGQPMQFF. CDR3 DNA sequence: TGTGCCAGCAGCTTTGCGGGACAGCCGATGCAGTTCTTC.